These 32 T cell receptor beta chains were all obtained from the same sample, sequenced in a study of identical twins. One entry per CDR3 protein results from TCRdb running MiXCR on the 5' RACE reads. The sample carries 750,000 to 950,000 distinct CDR3 sequences, more than 9% recorded once. The same data also went into a second study, on yellow fever vaccine responses in identical twins.

Sequencing was done on a sample of PBMCs. The source of these receptors is a woman between 18 and 30 years old in good health.

This clonotype has more than one count but fewer than ten. The CDR3 DNA is TGTGCCACCAGGATCAGGGGATTCGGAAGCAATCAGCCCCAGCATTTT. Its protein is CATRIRGFGSNQPQHF. The chain is built from TRBV15 and TRBJ1-5; D possibly corresponds to TRBD1 (6 bases). Per germline, CDR1 LNHNV and CDR2 YYDKDF (reference sequence). The CDR3 has 16 amino acids. With 6 bases removed from V and 1 base from J, the gap between germline ends came to 16 bases. The full variable domain, in which reference TRBV15 and TRBJ1-5 provide the parts outside the CDR3, is DAMVIQNPRYQVTQFGKPVTLSCSQTLNHNVMYWYQQKSSQAPKLLFHYYDKDFNNEADTPDNFQSRRPNTSFCFLDIRSPGLGDTAMYLCATRIRGFGSNQPQHFGDGTRLSIL.

The CDR3 reads CASSTRGVAGTDTQYF. The CDR3 DNA follows: TGTGCCAGCAGCACCCGTGGGGTAGCGGGCACAGATACGCAGTATTTT. The chain carries TRBV9 and TRBJ2-3; D is possibly TRBD2 (6 bases). Trimming took 4 bases from V and 1 from J, leaving 16 bases between them. This CDR3 has 16 residues. Germline CDR1 and CDR2: SGDLS and YYNGEE.

The rearrangement uses TRBV16 and TRBJ1-5; 7 bases line up with TRBD1. Trimming removed 4 bases from V and 4 bases from J; junction bases left unmatched: 4. The CDR3 contains 14 residues. Germline CDR1 is KGHSY and CDR2 is FQNENV. The CDR3 loop reads CASSRGQINQPQHF. Written as DNA, the CDR3 is TGTGCCAGCAGCCGGGGACAGATTAATCAGCCCCAGCATTTT.

A note on this clonotype: At one end, the junction sequence differs from germline, possibly due to a read error. V is TRBV7-8 and J is TRBJ1-2, with TRBD1 matching 7 bases. The CDR3 sequence is 14 residues long. Germline CDR1 reads SGHVS; CDR2 reads FQNEAQ. The CDR3 coding sequence is TGTGCCAGCAGCATAGCACAGGGGAGAGGTGGCTACACCTTC. Its translation is CASSIAQGRGGYTF. The full variable domain, completed using reference TRBV7-8 and TRBJ1-2, is GAGVSQSPRYKVAKRGQDVALRCDPISGHVSLFWYQQALGQGPEFLTYFQNEAQLDKSGLPSDRFFAERPEGSVSTLKIQRTQQEDSAVYLCASSIAQGRGGYTFGSGTRLTVV.

This clonotype was seen a few times. J is TRBJ2-1 and V is TRBV3-1; 8 nucleotides agree with TRBD2. The CDR3 extends over 16 amino acids. The germline V gene has CDR1 LGHDT and CDR2 YNNKEL (reference sequence). V dropped 0 bases and J dropped 7; count of bases not matched to a gene: 8. The CDR3 here is CASSQEASGSGNEQFF. The CDR3 coding sequence is TGTGCCAGCAGCCAAGAGGCGAGCGGGAGTGGGAATGAGCAGTTCTTC.

This clonotype was detected a few times. V and J are TRBV2 and TRBJ1-2; D is perhaps TRBD1 (6 bases). V was cut by 1 base and J by 5 bases, with 8 bases left in between. This CDR3 region has 13 residues. Germline values: CDR1 SNHLY, CDR2 FYNNEI. CDR3 sequence reads: CASSEVRGYGYTF. In DNA form, the CDR3 reads TGTGCCAGCAGTGAAGTCAGGGGTTATGGCTACACCTTC.

Only a few counts were recorded for this clonotype. The chain carries TRBV7-9 and TRBJ2-7, with TRBD2 matching 8 bases. The CDR3 totals 14 residues. The V segment lost 2 bases and the J segment 3 bases; nucleotides outside the gene matches: 3. Germline-derived CDR1 and CDR2 are SEHNR and FQNEAQ (reference sequence). The DNA of the CDR3 is TGTGCCAGCAGCTTATTAGCGGGGAACTACGAGCAGTACTTC. Translation gives CASSLLAGNYEQYF. The full variable domain, with the rest looked up from reference TRBV7-9 and TRBJ2-7, is DTGVSQNPRHKITKRGQNVTFRCDPISEHNRLYWYRQTLGQGPEFLTYFQNEAQLEKSRLLSDRFSAERPKGSFSTLEIQRTEQGDSAMYLCASSLLAGNYEQYFGPGTRLTVT.

The rearrangement uses TRBV7-8 and TRBJ2-7; D gene uncertain. The V end lost 1 base, the J end lost 3 bases, and 7 bases lay between the germline ends. Germline-derived CDR1 and CDR2 are SGHVS and FQNEAQ. This CDR3 is 13 amino acids long. The CDR3 reads CASSLGYSYEQYV. CDR3 sequence (DNA): TGTGCCAGCAGCTTAGGGTACAGCTACGAGCAGTACGTC.

The chain is built from TRBV20-1 and TRBJ2-3; 10 positions agree with TRBD1. Germline CDR1 DFQATT, CDR2 SNEGSKA (reference sequence). Trimming at V came to 5 bases and at J to 4 bases, leaving 12 bases not matched to a gene. CDR3 length: 16 residues. The CDR3 region is CSAEDSTGGFADTQYF. The CDR3 region has the DNA TGCAGTGCTGAAGACTCGACAGGGGGCTTTGCAGATACGCAGTATTTT.

The J gene is TRBJ2-3, the V gene TRBV29-1; 7 nucleotides match TRBD2. Germline V CDR1 and CDR2: SQVTM, ANQGSEA. There are 16 residues in the CDR3. Trimming at V came to 4 bases and at J to 5 bases, leaving 15 bases not matched to a gene. CDR3 amino acids: CSVASPAGLGVDTQYF. CDR3 bases: TGCAGCGTTGCATCACCAGCGGGACTGGGGGTAGATACGCAGTATTTT.

The table lists this clonotype with many counts. The chain recombines TRBV6-5 with TRBJ2-3, with unresolved D. The CDR3 is 14 amino acids. The V gene lost 0 bases and the J gene lost 2 bases, with 6 bases spanning the gap. Germline CDR1 and CDR2: MNHEY and SVGAGI. CDR3 loop: CASSYSRYTDTQYF. The CDR3 DNA reads TGTGCCAGCAGTTACTCCCGGTACACAGATACGCAGTATTTT.

The chain couples TRBV6-5 to TRBJ2-5, with a possible D match to TRBD2 (6 bases). Between the trimmed V and J ends, which lost 3 bases and 1 base, there was a span of 18 bases. CDR3 size: 17 residues. Per the germline V gene, CDR1 is MNHEY and CDR2 is SVGAGI. Here the CDR3 DNA reads TGTGCCAGCAGTTATCGAAGCGGGCGACTAGGCCAAGAGACCCAGTACTTC. Amino acid sequence: CASSYRSGRLGQETQYF.

This clonotype was recorded once. This chain connects TRBV3-1 to TRBJ2-1; 8 nucleotides match TRBD2. Losses at the gene ends were 1 base for V and 4 bases for J; bases not matched to a gene: 18. In germline, CDR1 is LGHDT, CDR2 YNNKEL (reference sequence). This CDR3 has 20 amino acids. CDR3: CASSQALLLSGKGYYNEQFF. The CDR3 region has the DNA TGTGCCAGCAGCCAAGCCCTCCTTCTTAGCGGGAAGGGCTATTACAATGAGCAGTTCTTC.

The chain is built from TRBV5-1 and TRBJ2-7; D uncertain. The V gene lost 5 bases and the J gene lost 1 base, with 10 bases spanning the gap. Germline V lookup: CDR1 SGHRS, CDR2 YFSETQ. The CDR3 is made up of 13 amino acids. CDR3 nucleotides: TGCGCCAGCAGGAAGCCCGGGTCCTACGAGCAGTACTTC. Protein: CASRKPGSYEQYF.

This chain uses TRBV6-1 with TRBJ2-3; 10 bases map to TRBD2. Germline CDR1 and CDR2: MNHNS and SASEGT. V was pared by 6 bases and J by 4 bases, with 4 bases of the junction left unmatched. The CDR3 is 14 amino acids. The CDR3 loop is CASRASGGPDTQYF. The CDR3 nucleotides read TGTGCCAGCAGGGCTAGCGGGGGTCCAGATACGCAGTATTTT.

The V call is TRBV12-3 or TRBV12-4, the J call TRBJ2-2; no definite D call. CDR3 length equals 14 residues. Trimming took 5 bases from V and 4 from J, leaving 11 bases between them. The CDR3 loop reads CASSLTEITGELFF. For the CDR3, the DNA is TGTGCCAGCAGTCTAACAGAGATCACCGGGGAGCTGTTTTTT.

The chain links TRBV20-1 to TRBJ2-7; 8 bases map to TRBD2. The CDR3 extends over 14 amino acids. Germline V gene data show CDR1 as DFQATT and CDR2 as SNEGSKA (reference sequence). Trimming took 6 bases from V and 3 from J; bases not matched to a gene: 10. The CDR3 nucleotides read TGCAGTGCAGCGGATAGCGGGAACGACTACGAGCAGTACTTC. This sequence encodes CSAADSGNDYEQYF.

The chain links TRBV28 to TRBJ2-3, with a weak D call TRBD2 (5 bases). CDR3 length: 16 residues. Germline CDR1 reads MDHEN; CDR2 reads SYDVKM. Trimming shortened V by 4 bases and J by 2 bases, and 16 bases separated the two germline ends. The CDR3, as DNA: TGTGCCAGCAGTTCCCCTAGACTAAGCCCCACAGATACGCAGTATTTT. Encoded protein: CASSSPRLSPTDTQYF.

This clonotype was observed a few times. This rearrangement joins TRBV12-3 or TRBV12-4 to TRBJ2-5; D may be TRBD2 (6 bases). This CDR3 is 14 amino acids long. Trimming stripped 2 bases from V and 1 base from J, with 8 bases between. The CDR3 loop reads CASSLTSPQETQYF. Here the CDR3 DNA reads TGTGCCAGCAGTTTAACTAGCCCCCAAGAGACCCAGTACTTC.

This clonotype appeared many times. This chain links TRBV29-1 with TRBJ1-1, with unresolved D. This CDR3 region has 11 residues. V lost 7 bases and J 1 base, leaving 7 bases between the germline ends. CDR1 SQVTM and CDR2 ANQGSEA come from the germline V gene. CDR3 loop: CSDRGNTEAFF. For the CDR3, the DNA is TGCAGCGATCGCGGGAACACTGAAGCTTTCTTT.

This sequence joins TRBV5-1 and TRBJ2-3; a weak D match, TRBD2 (5 bases). The CDR3 has 15 residues. V gave up 4 bases and J gave up 3 bases, with 15 bases separating them. Looked up from germline, CDR1 is SGHRS and CDR2 is YFSETQ. CDR3 amino acids: CASSPAPEVTDTQYF. The DNA of the CDR3 is TGCGCCAGCAGCCCCGCCCCGGAGGTAACAGATACGCAGTATTTT.

A few counts support this clonotype. This chain uses TRBV27 with TRBJ2-7; 10 bases fit TRBD1. V shed 0 bases, J shed 4 bases, and the junction held 3 bases outside the gene matches. The germline V gene encodes CDR1 MNHEY and CDR2 SMNVEV (reference sequence). The CDR3 is 15 amino acids. The CDR3 sequence is CASSLSGQGWYEQYF. In nucleotides, the CDR3 is TGTGCCAGCAGTTTATCGGGACAGGGGTGGTACGAGCAGTACTTC.

The rearrangement links TRBV2 to TRBJ2-5; D assignment may be TRBD1 or TRBD2 (5 bases each). The V and J ends lost 5 bases and 2 bases respectively, with 15 bases between them. This CDR3 has 15 amino acids. The germline CDR1 and CDR2 sequences are SNHLY and FYNNEI. CDR3 sequence reads: CASSIGDRGQETQYF. DNA for the CDR3: TGTGCCAGCAGTATAGGGGACCGTGGACAAGAGACCCAGTACTTC.

This clonotype was picked up many times. This rearrangement joins TRBV6-1 to TRBJ2-1, with 7 bases fitting TRBD2. Germline values: CDR1 MNHNS, CDR2 SASEGT. The CDR3 has 13 residues. J gave up 10 bases and V 4 bases, and 7 bases lay outside the gene matches. The CDR3 spells CASSATSVREQFF. The CDR3 bases are TGTGCCAGCAGTGCTACTAGCGTTAGGGAGCAGTTCTTC.

The rearrangement joins TRBV3-1 to TRBJ2-4, with D possibly being TRBD1 (6 bases). Between the trimmed V and J ends, which lost 1 base and 4 bases, there was a span of 8 bases. The germline V gene encodes CDR1 LGHDT and CDR2 YNNKEL (reference sequence). This CDR3 is 14 amino acids long. The DNA for the CDR3 is TGTGCCAGCAGCCAAGGGGGGACAAAAAACATTCAGTACTTC. Its protein product is CASSQGGTKNIQYF.

In this sample, this clonotype turned up many times. The chain carries TRBV20-1 and TRBJ2-1; TRBD2 aligns across 7 bases. The CDR3 extends over 12 amino acids. Germline CDR1 and CDR2: DFQATT and SNEGSKA (reference sequence). The V segment lost 6 bases and the J segment 7 bases; nucleotides outside the gene matches: 6. The CDR3 nucleotides are TGCAGTGCCAGGACTAGGAGGAATGAGCAGTTCTTC. Protein: CSARTRRNEQFF.

In its sample, this clonotype was seen many times. The chain carries TRBV12-3 or TRBV12-4 and TRBJ1-1; D uncertain. The V end was cut by 5 bases, the J end by 2 bases, with 15 bases between. This CDR3 contains 15 residues. The CDR3 spells CASSPRTGTNTEAFF. CDR3 bases: TGTGCCAGCAGTCCGCGGACGGGAACTAACACTGAAGCTTTCTTT.

This clonotype was seen a handful of times. Germline and junction disagree at one end, which may indicate a read error. The chain uses TRBV7-9 and TRBJ1-1; D gene ambiguous. CDR1 is SEHNR, CDR2 FQNEAQ, per germline (reference sequence). The CDR3 contains 12 residues. The CDR3 nucleotides are TGCAGCCCTGGAGGGTTGAACACTGAAGCTTTCTTT. This codes for CSPGGLNTEAFF.

This clonotype has a count of ten or more. This chain connects TRBV3-1 to TRBJ1-1; TRBD1 might be the D (5 bases). There are 15 residues in the CDR3. The V and J ends lost 0 bases and 5 bases respectively, with 13 bases between them. Germline V gives CDR1 LGHDT, CDR2 YNNKEL (reference sequence). As DNA, the CDR3 is TGTGCCAGCAGCCAAGATTGGGCAGGGAGGACTGAAGCTTTCTTT. Protein product: CASSQDWAGRTEAFF.

This clonotype was observed a few times. J is TRBJ2-1 and V is TRBV12-5; a weak D match, TRBD1 (7 bases). V was trimmed by 5 bases and J by 4 bases, leaving 18 bases between them. Germline-derived CDR1 and CDR2 are LGHNT and FRNRAP. The CDR3 is 16 residues long. The CDR3 spells CASGPQGGTVYNEQFF. The CDR3 DNA sequence: TGTGCTAGTGGTCCCCAGGGGGGAACTGTTTACAATGAGCAGTTCTTC.

This clonotype has only a few counts. The chain uses TRBV28 and TRBJ2-7; weak D call: TRBD1 (6 bases). The ends were cut back, 5 bases at V and 2 bases at J, with 19 bases in the middle. Germline V gene sequence: CDR1 MDHEN, CDR2 SYDVKM. The CDR3 runs to 16 residues. The chain's CDR3 is CASSKMGQGTTYEQYF. The CDR3 nucleotides are TGTGCCAGCAGTAAAATGGGGCAGGGGACCACCTACGAGCAGTACTTC.

This clonotype has only a few counts. The J gene is TRBJ2-7, the V gene TRBV20-1; 10 bases line up with TRBD1. The germline V gene has CDR1 DFQATT and CDR2 SNEGSKA (reference sequence). The V gene end was trimmed by 5 bases and the J gene end by 3 bases; junction bases not matched to a gene: 10. The CDR3 consists of 15 residues. The CDR3 here is CSASRGGTGDYEQYF. Here the CDR3 DNA reads TGCAGTGCTTCAAGGGGAGGGACAGGGGACTACGAGCAGTACTTC.